The next 8 T cell receptor beta chains were all read from a single sample in a study of shared clonotypes between healthy human individuals (dated by TCRdb to the early 2020s). Library method: the immunoSEQ multiplex PCR assay. In TCRdb, the immuneACCESS table is reduced to in-frame sequences with V and J assigned. These tables do not hold every clone; where another copy was compared, an unresolved V gene accounts for under half, and the others remain unexplained. The sample contains about 2 million clones, over 85% of them found a single time. Roughly 1% of the sample is held by the ten biggest clonotypes. For the CD8 naive samples, CD45RO-negative cells were positively selected for CCR7, yielding a CD45RA+CCR7+ population from which TemRA cells were excluded. Sequenced sample: naive CD8+ T cells sorted from blood. Reading the label with the study, this specimen's cell subset or site is: CD45RA+CCR7+. The receptors were sampled from a man younger than 30 in good health.

This sequence joins TRBV11-2 and TRBJ2-2; 9 bases fit TRBD1. Per the germline V gene, CDR1 is SGHAT and CDR2 is FQNNGV. Trimming at V came to 6 bases and at J to 3 bases, leaving 14 bases not matched to a gene. The CDR3 totals 18 residues. The DNA for the CDR3 is TGTGCCAGCAGACCCGGACAGGGGAAACCGGGCGACACCGGGGAGCTGTTTTTT. The encoded protein is CASRPGQGKPGDTGELFF.

CDR3 nucleotide sequence: TGTGCCAGCAGCTTGGAACCGGGAACTATTTACGAGCAGTACTTC. Its protein product is CASSLEPGTIYEQYF. The chain has TRBV5-5 and TRBJ2-7; TRBD2 is a possible D gene (5 bases). The V and J ends lost 0 bases and 4 bases respectively, with 14 bases between them. Germline V CDR1 and CDR2: SGHKS, YYEKEE (reference sequence). The CDR3 runs 15 residues.

Note on this clone: Other DNA variants within this sample encode the same CDR3. The chain combines TRBV5-4 with TRBJ1-6, with 10 bases fitting TRBD1. J lost 13 bases, V lost 3 bases, and 16 bases had no gene match. Germline assignment: CDR1 SGHNT and CDR2 YYREEE (reference sequence). The CDR3 has 17 amino acids. The CDR3 region has the DNA TGTGCCAGCAGCTCTCCGACAGGGGGCCTTACCTCGGGGCCCCTCCACTTT. Its protein is CASSSPTGGLTSGPLHF.

This chain uses TRBV15 with TRBJ1-3; 8 bases fit TRBD1. The CDR3 contains 14 residues. Looked up from germline, CDR1 is LNHNV and CDR2 is YYDKDF (reference sequence). V lost 5 bases to trimming and J lost 4 bases; unmatched junction nucleotides: 4. The CDR3 DNA reads TGTGCCACCAGCCCAGGGGGCGAAGGAAACACCATATATTTT. Its protein product is CATSPGGEGNTIYF.

The table lists this clone with a count of one. The chain uses TRBV28 and TRBJ1-1, with D unclear. There are 14 residues in the CDR3. V was pared by 6 bases and J by 0 bases, with 11 bases between. Germline lookup yields CDR1 MDHEN and CDR2 SYDVKM. CDR3 in amino acids: CASSPLFLNTEAFF. CDR3 DNA sequence: TGTGCCAGCAGCCCTCTCTTCCTGAACACTGAAGCTTTCTTT. Together with reference TRBV28 and TRBJ1-1, the CDR3 gives the full variable domain: DVKVTQSSRYLVKRTGEKVFLECVQDMDHENMFWYRQDPGLGLRLIYFSYDVKMKEKGDIPEGYSVSREKKERFSLILESASTNQTSMYLCASSPLFLNTEAFFGQGTRLTVV.

The rearrangement joins TRBV23-1 to TRBJ2-7, with D possibly being TRBD1 (5 bases). TRBV23-1 carries the ORF label, with uncertain function. The CDR3 sequence is 16 residues long. Trimming removed 7 bases from V and 0 bases from J, with 19 bases in between. CDR3 in amino acids: CASKGHRKTSSYEQYF. The CDR3 region has the DNA TGCGCCAGCAAGGGCCACAGGAAGACGAGCTCCTACGAGCAGTACTTC.

The J gene is TRBJ1-5, the V gene TRBV28; D is ambiguous. Trimming took 3 bases from V and 6 from J, leaving 12 bases between them. The CDR3 length is 14 residues. From germline, CDR1 is MDHEN and CDR2 SYDVKM. The CDR3: CASSFEGNSQPQHF. As DNA, the CDR3 is TGTGCCAGCAGTTTCGAGGGAAATAGTCAGCCCCAGCATTTT.

This clone showed up just once. The V and J genes are TRBV7-9 and TRBJ2-2; 9 positions agree with TRBD2. Germline V lookup: CDR1 SEHNR, CDR2 FQNEAQ (reference sequence). J was trimmed by 4 bases and V by 4 bases; bases with no gene match: 4. The CDR3 extends over 15 amino acids. The CDR3 bases are TGTGCCAGCAGCTGGACTAGCGAAGGCACCGGGGAGCTGTTTTTT. Its protein is CASSWTSEGTGELFF. Variable domain in full (rest from reference TRBV7-9 and TRBJ2-2): DTGVSQNPRHKITKRGQNVTFRCDPISEHNRLYWYRQTLGQGPEFLTYFQNEAQLEKSRLLSDRFSAERPKGSFSTLEIQRTEQGDSAMYLCASSWTSEGTGELFFGEGSRLTVL.